This T cell receptor beta chain appears in the sequencing data of a study of glioma-infiltrating T cells after dendritic cell vaccination. Overall study context: Samples are from glioblastoma patients in Phase I and II dendritic cell vaccine trials.

Germline V gene data show CDR1 as KGHSH and CDR2 as LQKENI. This CDR3 is 12 amino acids long. The germline V and J ends were trimmed by 5 bases and 3 bases, with 8 bases remaining between them. Some clones are missing from TCRdb's copy, which holds only in-frame ones; the method was immunoSEQ multiplex PCR. The data contain tens of thousands of clones, 85% of them singletons. Noted time point: after dendritic cell vaccination, including at tumor progression/relapse. Blood PBMC samples: pre-vaccination, two weeks post third vaccination, and at tumor progression. The chain joins TRBV18 to TRBJ2-7, with D unclear. The TCR originated in a human donor with glioblastoma. Material: blood, obtained after dendritic cell vaccination. CDR3 region: CASSWQDYEQYF. CDR3 DNA sequence: TGTGCCAGCTCATGGCAGGACTACGAGCAGTACTTC.